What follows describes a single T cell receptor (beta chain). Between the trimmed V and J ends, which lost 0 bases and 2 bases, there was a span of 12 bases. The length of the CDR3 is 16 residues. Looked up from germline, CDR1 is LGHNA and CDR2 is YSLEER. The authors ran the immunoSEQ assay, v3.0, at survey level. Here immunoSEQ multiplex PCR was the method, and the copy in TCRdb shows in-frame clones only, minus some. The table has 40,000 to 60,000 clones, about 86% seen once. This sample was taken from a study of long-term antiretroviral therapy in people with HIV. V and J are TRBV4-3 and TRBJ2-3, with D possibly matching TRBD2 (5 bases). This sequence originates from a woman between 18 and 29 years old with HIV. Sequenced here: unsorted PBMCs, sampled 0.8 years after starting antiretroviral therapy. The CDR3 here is CASSQDRGSYTDTQYF. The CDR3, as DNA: TGCGCCAGCAGCCAAGATCGGGGATCCTACACAGATACGCAGTATTTT.